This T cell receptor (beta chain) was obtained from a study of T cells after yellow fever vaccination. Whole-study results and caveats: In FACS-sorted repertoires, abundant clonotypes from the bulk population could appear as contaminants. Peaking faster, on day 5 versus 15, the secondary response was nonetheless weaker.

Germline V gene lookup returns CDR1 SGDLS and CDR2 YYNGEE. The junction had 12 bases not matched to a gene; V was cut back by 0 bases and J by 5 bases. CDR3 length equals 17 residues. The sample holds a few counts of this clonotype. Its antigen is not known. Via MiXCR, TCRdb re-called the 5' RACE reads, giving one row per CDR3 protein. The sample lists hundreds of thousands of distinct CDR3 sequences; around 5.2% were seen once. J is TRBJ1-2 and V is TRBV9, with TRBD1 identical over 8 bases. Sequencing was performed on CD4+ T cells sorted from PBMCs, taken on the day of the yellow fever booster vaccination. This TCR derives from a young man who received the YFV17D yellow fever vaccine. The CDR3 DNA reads TGTGCCAGCAGCGTAGGGGGGGCAGGGGGCGCTTATTATGGCTACACCTTC. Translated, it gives CASSVGGAGGAYYGYTF.